Presented here are 11 T cell receptor beta chains from one specimen sequenced in a study of OX40 agonist ivuxolimab in advanced cancers. Using immunoSEQ multiplex PCR, the repertoire was profiled, and TCRdb retains in-frame clones only, with some absent. The sample holds 90,000 to 130,000 clones, approximately 89% seen once. Sequencing used CD4+ or CD8+ T cells sorted from blood, obtained in a trial of the OX40 agonist ivuxolimab. The receptors here all came from an adult with an advanced solid tumor such as melanoma, head and neck, liver or kidney cancer.

The gene calls are TRBV5-1 and TRBJ2-7; D possibly corresponds to TRBD1 (5 bases). This CDR3 has 14 residues. Germline CDR1 reads SGHRS; CDR2 reads YFSETQ. Between the trimmed V and J ends, which lost 5 bases and 0 bases, there was a span of 12 bases. The CDR3 region is CASSVQGSSYEQYF. The CDR3 DNA is TGCGCCAGCAGTGTGCAGGGAAGCTCCTACGAGCAGTACTTC.

The V and J genes are TRBV21-1 and TRBJ1-2. TRBV21-1 is noted as a pseudogene. This CDR3 contains 16 residues. DNA of the CDR3: TGTGCCAGCCCTAAAAGGGGAGACATACCCCACTATGGCTACACCTTC. Translated, it gives CASPKRGDIPHYGYTF.

The chain couples TRBV27 to TRBJ2-1, with unresolved D. The V and J ends lost 2 bases and 0 bases respectively, with 8 bases between them. The CDR3 is 15 residues long. CDR1 and CDR2 (germline): MNHEY, SMNVEV (reference sequence). The DNA of the CDR3 is TGTGCCAGCAGTTTAATCCGGAGCTCCTACAATGAGCAGTTCTTC. This sequence encodes CASSLIRSSYNEQFF.

The chain links TRBV19 to TRBJ1-5; TRBD1 matches at 11 bases. The CDR3 is 18 amino acids. Looked up from germline, CDR1 is LNHDA and CDR2 is SQIVND (reference sequence). V dropped 3 bases and J dropped 6; count of bases not matched to a gene: 13. CDR3 sequence reads: CASSIPAAGTGGTQPQHF. The DNA of the CDR3 is TGTGCCAGTAGTATCCCAGCTGCCGGGACAGGGGGGACTCAGCCCCAGCATTTT.

The V call is TRBV4-2, the J call TRBJ2-1; TRBD2 agrees at 7 bases. Per germline, CDR1 LGHNA and CDR2 YNFKEQ. The CDR3 has 16 residues. V lost 0 bases to trimming and J lost 5 bases; unmatched junction nucleotides: 7. CDR3 sequence reads: CASSQEGGEGNNEQFF. The CDR3, as DNA: TGTGCCAGCAGCCAAGAGGGGGGGGAGGGAAACAATGAGCAGTTCTTC.

The chain employs TRBV6-1 and TRBJ1-1; 9 bases agree with TRBD1. Germline assignment: CDR1 MNHNS and CDR2 SASEGT. The CDR3 is 14 amino acids. Trimming took 7 bases from V and 3 from J; bases not matched to a gene: 6. The CDR3 is CASTGDREDTEAFF. The CDR3, as DNA: TGTGCCAGCACCGGGGACAGGGAGGACACTGAAGCTTTCTTT.

The chain joins TRBV7-3 to TRBJ1-6, with D unresolved. Germline V gene lookup returns CDR1 SGHTA and CDR2 FQGTGA. The CDR3 spans 14 residues. Trimming removed 1 base from V and 5 bases from J, with 6 bases in between. The CDR3 protein is CASSLKVHNSPLHF. The CDR3 DNA reads TGTGCCAGCAGCTTAAAGGTGCATAATTCACCCCTCCACTTT.

The chain has TRBV19 and TRBJ1-1; 10 nucleotides agree with TRBD1. With 5 bases clipped from V and 8 bases from J, the junction kept 5 bases outside the gene matches. This CDR3 region has 13 residues. Germline CDR1 and CDR2: LNHDA and SQIVND (reference sequence). Written as DNA, the CDR3 is TGTGCCAGTAGTGTGACAGGGGGCCCCGAAGCTTTCTTT. It codes for CASSVTGGPEAFF.

The rearrangement links TRBV14 to TRBJ1-1; D is undetermined. CDR1 is SGHDN, CDR2 FVKESK, per germline. The length of the CDR3 is 16 residues. Between the trimmed V and J ends, which lost 5 bases and 0 bases, there was a span of 16 bases. The CDR3 region has the DNA TGTGCCAGCAGCAGAGACATGGCAGCAATGAACACTGAAGCTTTCTTT. Its protein is CASSRDMAAMNTEAFF.

This chain joins TRBV30 and TRBJ1-5; D may be TRBD1 (5 bases). The CDR3 runs to 12 residues. V was clipped by 5 bases and J by 2 bases, with 7 bases between them. Germline CDR1 is GTSNPN and CDR2 is SVGIG (reference sequence). CDR3 in amino acids: CAWGTGNQPQHF. CDR3 sequence (DNA): TGTGCCTGGGGGACCGGCAATCAGCCCCAGCATTTT. Full variable domain (missing parts from reference TRBV30 and TRBJ1-5): SQTIHQWPATLVQPVGSPLSLECTVEGTSNPNLYWYRQAAGRGLQLLFYSVGIGQISSEVPQNLSASRPQDRQFILSSKKLLLSDSGFYLCAWGTGNQPQHFGDGTRLSIL.

The gene calls are TRBV18 and TRBJ1-4; possibly TRBD1 for D (5 bases). Germline V gene data show CDR1 as KGHSH and CDR2 as LQKENI. The CDR3 contains 15 residues. The V end was cut by 1 base, the J end by 7 bases, with 13 bases between. Written as DNA, the CDR3 is TGTGCCAGCTCACCACGCCAGGGTACGCGTGAAAAACTGTTTTTT. It codes for CASSPRQGTREKLFF.